This TCR beta chain was recorded in a study of blood T cell repertoires in COVID-19. Generated by immunoSEQ multiplex PCR, the TCRdb table keeps only in-frame clones and is missing some. There are some 150,000 clones in the sample; around 80% occur only once, and about 6% lies in the top ten. Germline V lookup: CDR1 DFQATT, CDR2 SNEGSKA (reference sequence). The germline V and J ends were trimmed by 5 bases and 6 bases, with 6 bases remaining between them. The CDR3 extends over 10 amino acids. The receptor comes from a woman in her forties or fifties who had recovered from COVID-19. The sample consisted of PBMCs or T cells enriched from blood (not recorded which). The J gene is TRBJ2-3, the V gene TRBV20-1, with no clear D. The CDR3 nucleotides are TGCAGTGCTGTCTTGGATACGCAGTATTTT. Protein: CSAVLDTQYF.